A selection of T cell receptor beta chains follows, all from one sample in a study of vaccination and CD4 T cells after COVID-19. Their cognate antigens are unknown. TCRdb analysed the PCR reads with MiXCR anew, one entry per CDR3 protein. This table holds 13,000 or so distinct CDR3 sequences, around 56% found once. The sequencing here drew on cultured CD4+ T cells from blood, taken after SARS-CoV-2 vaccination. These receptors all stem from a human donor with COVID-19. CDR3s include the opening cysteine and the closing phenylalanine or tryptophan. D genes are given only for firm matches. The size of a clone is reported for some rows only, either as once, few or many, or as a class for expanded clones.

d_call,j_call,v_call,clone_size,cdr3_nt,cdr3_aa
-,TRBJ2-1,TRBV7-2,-,TGTGCCAGCAGCTTCAGGGGCGAGTACAATGAGCAGTTCTTC,CASSFRGEYNEQFF
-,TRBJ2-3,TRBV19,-,TGTGCCAGTAGTCCGATAGGAGGAAGCACAGATACGCAGTATTTT,CASSPIGGSTDTQYF
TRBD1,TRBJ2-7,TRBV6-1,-,TGTGCCAGCGACCCAGGGGGCGCGAGTACCTACGAGCAGTACTTC,CASDPGGASTYEQYF
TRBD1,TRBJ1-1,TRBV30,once,TGTGCCTGGGTGAATGAGGGGGCCGGCACTGAAGCTTTCTTT,CAWVNEGAGTEAFF
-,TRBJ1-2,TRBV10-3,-,TGTGCCATCAGTGAACGGGACCCAACTACCTATGGCTACACCTTC,CAISERDPTTYGYTF
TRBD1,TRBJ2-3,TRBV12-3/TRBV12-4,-,TGTGCCAGCAGTTTATGGGACAGTACGCAGTATTTT,CASSLWDSTQYF
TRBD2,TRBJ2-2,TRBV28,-,TGTGCCAGCCGCCGGAGCGGGGGTAGGAAGGAGGAGCTGTTTTTT,CASRRSGGRKEELFF
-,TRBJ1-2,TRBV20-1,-,TGCAGTGCTAGAAATAACAGGGATTCTGGCTACACCTTC,CSARNNRDSGYTF
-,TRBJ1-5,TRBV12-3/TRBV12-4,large,TGTGCCAGCAGTTCTGGTCAGCCCCAGCATTTT,CASSSGQPQHF
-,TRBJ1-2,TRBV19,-,TGTGCCAGTACTCCGACTAGCTATGGCTACACCTTC,CASTPTSYGYTF
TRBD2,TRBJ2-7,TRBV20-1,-,TGCAGTGCTAGCCTGGCTAGCGGCAACTACGAGCAGTACTTC,CSASLASGNYEQYF
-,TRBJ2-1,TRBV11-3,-,TGTGCCAGCAGCTCGGACAGCGGATATGTCAATGAGCAGTTCTTC,CASSSDSGYVNEQFF
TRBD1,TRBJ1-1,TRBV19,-,TGTGCCAGTAGTGGGGGACAGGGATGGACTGAAGCTTTCTTT,CASSGGQGWTEAFF
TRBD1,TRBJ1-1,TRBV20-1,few,TGCAGTGCTAGAGGGACAGGGAGATTCACTGAAGCTTTCTTT,CSARGTGRFTEAFF
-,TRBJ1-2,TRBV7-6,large,TGTGCCAGCAGCTATACGGACAGATTATATGGCTACACCTTC,CASSYTDRLYGYTF
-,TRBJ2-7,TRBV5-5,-,TGTGCCAGCAGCTCCTTCACGGGTGAGCAGTACTTC,CASSSFTGEQYF
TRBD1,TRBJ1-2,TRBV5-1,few,TGCGCCAGCAGCCGGTCCCCCGGGACAGGGGATGTTGGCTACACCTTC,CASSRSPGTGDVGYTF
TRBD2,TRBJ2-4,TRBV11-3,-,TGTGCCAGCACCGTAGCGGGGGGGCCTGCCAACATTCAGTACTTC,CASTVAGGPANIQYF
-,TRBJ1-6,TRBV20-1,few,TGCAGTGCAACGAGGGTCCCCAAGAGAGATTCACCCCTCCACTTT,CSATRVPKRDSPLHF
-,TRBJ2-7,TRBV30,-,TGTGCCTGGAAAAGGACTTACGAGCAGTACTTC,CAWKRTYEQYF
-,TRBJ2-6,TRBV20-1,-,TGCAGTGCTAGAGATTTAAGATCTGGGGCCAACGTCCTGACTTTC,CSARDLRSGANVLTF
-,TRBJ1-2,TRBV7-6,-,TGTGCCAGCAGCTTAGGTTCGGAGGGGACCTGGGGCTACACCTTC,CASSLGSEGTWGYTF
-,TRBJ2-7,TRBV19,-,TGTGCCAGTACCAACTCCTACGAGCAGTACTTC,CASTNSYEQYF
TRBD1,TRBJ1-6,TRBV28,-,TGTGCCAGCAGCCCGGGACAGGGGGGCGCCTATAATTCACCCCTCCACTTT,CASSPGQGGAYNSPLHF
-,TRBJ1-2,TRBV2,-,TGTGCCAGCAGTGACCGACAGCCAAGCCATGGCTACACCTTC,CASSDRQPSHGYTF
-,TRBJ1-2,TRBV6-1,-,TGTGCCAGCAGACCTGGACAGCCTACCGGCTACACCTTC,CASRPGQPTGYTF
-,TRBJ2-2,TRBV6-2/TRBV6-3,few,TGTGCCAGCAGTTACGTGGCGGGGGCAGGGGAGCTGTTTTTT,CASSYVAGAGELFF
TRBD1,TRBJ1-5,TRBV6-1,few,TGTGCCAGCAGAGAGGGGACAGACAATCAGCCCCAGCATTTT,CASREGTDNQPQHF
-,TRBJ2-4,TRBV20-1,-,TGCAGTGCTTCCCTCGCTAAAAACATTCAGTACTTC,CSASLAKNIQYF
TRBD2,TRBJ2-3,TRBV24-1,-,TGTGCCACCAGTACTAGCGGGGGGCCCACAGATACGCAGTATTTT,CATSTSGGPTDTQYF
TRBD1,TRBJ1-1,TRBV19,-,TGTGCCAGTAGTATTGGGGGACAGGGGGACACTGAAGCTTTCTTT,CASSIGGQGDTEAFF